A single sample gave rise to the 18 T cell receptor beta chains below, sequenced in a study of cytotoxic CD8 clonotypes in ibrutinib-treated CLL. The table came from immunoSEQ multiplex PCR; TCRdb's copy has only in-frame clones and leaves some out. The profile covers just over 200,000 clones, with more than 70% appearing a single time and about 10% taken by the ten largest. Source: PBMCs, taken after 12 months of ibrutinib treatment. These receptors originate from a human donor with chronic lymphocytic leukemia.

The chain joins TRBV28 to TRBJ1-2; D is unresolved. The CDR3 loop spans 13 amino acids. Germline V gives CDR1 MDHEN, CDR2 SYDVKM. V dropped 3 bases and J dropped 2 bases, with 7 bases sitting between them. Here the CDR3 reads CASSLGYNYGYTF. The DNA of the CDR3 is TGTGCCAGCAGTTTGGGGTACAACTATGGCTACACCTTC.

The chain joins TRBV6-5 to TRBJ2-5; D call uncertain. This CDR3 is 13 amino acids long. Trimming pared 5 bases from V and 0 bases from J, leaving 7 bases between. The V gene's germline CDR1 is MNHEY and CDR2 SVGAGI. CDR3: CASSASYQETQYF. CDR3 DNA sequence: TGTGCCAGCAGTGCGTCGTACCAAGAGACCCAGTACTTC.

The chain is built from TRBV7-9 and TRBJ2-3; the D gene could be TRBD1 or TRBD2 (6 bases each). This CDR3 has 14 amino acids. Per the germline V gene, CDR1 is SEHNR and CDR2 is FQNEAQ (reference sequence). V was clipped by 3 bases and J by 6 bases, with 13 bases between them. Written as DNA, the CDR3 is TGTGCCAGCAGCTTGTTCGGGGGCGGGGATACGCAGTATTTT. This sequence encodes CASSLFGGGDTQYF. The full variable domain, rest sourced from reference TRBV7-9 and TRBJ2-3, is DTGVSQNPRHKITKRGQNVTFRCDPISEHNRLYWYRQTLGQGPEFLTYFQNEAQLEKSRLLSDRFSAERPKGSFSTLEIQRTEQGDSAMYLCASSLFGGGDTQYFGPGTRLTVL.

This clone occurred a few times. CDR3 protein: CATRPQPGTGELFF. The CDR3 DNA reads as TGCGCCACCAGACCCCAGCCGGGCACCGGGGAGCTGTTTTTT. The J gene is TRBJ2-2, the V gene TRBV10-1; no reliable D call. The CDR3 runs 14 residues. Germline CDR1 WNHNN, CDR2 SYGVQD (reference sequence). V was cut by 10 bases and J by 4 bases, with 16 bases left in between.

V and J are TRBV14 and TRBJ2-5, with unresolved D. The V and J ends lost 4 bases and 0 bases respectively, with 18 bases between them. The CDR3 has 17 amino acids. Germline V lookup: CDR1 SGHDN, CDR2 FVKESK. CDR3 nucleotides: TGTGCCAGCAGCCGCCGGTGGGCAGACGGTTACCAAGAGACCCAGTACTTC. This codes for CASSRRWADGYQETQYF.

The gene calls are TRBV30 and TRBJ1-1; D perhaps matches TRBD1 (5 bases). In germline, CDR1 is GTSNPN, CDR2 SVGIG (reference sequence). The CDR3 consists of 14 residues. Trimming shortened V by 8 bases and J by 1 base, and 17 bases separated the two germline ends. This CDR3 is CAHLGGVWNTEAFF. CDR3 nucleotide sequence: TGTGCCCACCTTGGGGGGGTTTGGAACACTGAAGCTTTCTTT.

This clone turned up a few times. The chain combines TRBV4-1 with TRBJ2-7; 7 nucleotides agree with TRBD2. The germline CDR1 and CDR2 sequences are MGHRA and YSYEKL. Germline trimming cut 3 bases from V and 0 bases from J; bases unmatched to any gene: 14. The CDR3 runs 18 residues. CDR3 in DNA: TGCGCCAGCAGCCAGAGGGCAACCGGGACTACCACCTCCTACGAGCAGTACTTC. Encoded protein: CASSQRATGTTTSYEQYF.

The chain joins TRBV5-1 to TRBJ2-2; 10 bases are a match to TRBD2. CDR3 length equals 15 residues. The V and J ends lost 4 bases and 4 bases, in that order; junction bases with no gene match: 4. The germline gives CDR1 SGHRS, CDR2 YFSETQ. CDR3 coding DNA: TGCGCCAGCAGCCCCAGACTAGCGGGCACCGGGGAGCTGTTTTTT. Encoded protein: CASSPRLAGTGELFF.

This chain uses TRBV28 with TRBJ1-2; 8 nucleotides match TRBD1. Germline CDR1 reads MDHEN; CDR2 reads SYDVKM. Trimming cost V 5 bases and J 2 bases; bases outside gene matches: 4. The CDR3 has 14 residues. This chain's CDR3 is CASSPGDRNYGYTF. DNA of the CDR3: TGTGCCAGCAGTCCCGGGGACAGGAACTATGGCTACACCTTC.

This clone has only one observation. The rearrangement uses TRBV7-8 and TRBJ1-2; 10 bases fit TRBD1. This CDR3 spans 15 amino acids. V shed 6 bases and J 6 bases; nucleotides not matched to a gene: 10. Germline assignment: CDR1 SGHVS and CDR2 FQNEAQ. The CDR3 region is CASSRTRQGADGYTF. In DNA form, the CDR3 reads TGTGCCAGCAGTCGAACACGACAGGGGGCGGATGGCTACACCTTC.

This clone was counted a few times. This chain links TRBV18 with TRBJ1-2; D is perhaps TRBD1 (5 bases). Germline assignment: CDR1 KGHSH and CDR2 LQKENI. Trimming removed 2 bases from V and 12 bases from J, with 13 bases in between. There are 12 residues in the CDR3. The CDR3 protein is CASSPTGGYDTF. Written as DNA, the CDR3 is TGTGCCAGCTCACCAACAGGAGGCTATGACACCTTC.

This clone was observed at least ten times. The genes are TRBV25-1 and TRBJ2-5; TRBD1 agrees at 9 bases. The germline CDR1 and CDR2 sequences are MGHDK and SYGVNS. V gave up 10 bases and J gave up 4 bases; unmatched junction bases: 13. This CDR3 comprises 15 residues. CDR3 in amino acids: CATTSTGGAGETQYF. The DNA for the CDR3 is TGTGCCACCACATCCACAGGGGGCGCAGGAGAGACCCAGTACTTC. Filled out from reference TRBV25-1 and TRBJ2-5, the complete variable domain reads EADIYQTPRYLVIGTGKKITLECSQTMGHDKMYWYQQDPGMELHLIHYSYGVNSTEKGDLSSESTVSRIRTEHFPLTLESARPSHTSQYLCATTSTGGAGETQYFGPGTRLLVL.

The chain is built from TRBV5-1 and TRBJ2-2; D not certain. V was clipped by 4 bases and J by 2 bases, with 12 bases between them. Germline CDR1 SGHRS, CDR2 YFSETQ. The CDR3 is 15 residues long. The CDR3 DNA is TGCGCCAGCAGCACCCGACGGGTAAACACCGGGGAGCTGTTTTTT. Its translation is CASSTRRVNTGELFF.

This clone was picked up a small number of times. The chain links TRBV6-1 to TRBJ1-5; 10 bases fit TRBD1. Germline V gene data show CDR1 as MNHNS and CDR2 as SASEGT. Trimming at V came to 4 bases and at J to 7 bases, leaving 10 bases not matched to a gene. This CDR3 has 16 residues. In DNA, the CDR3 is TGTGCCAGCAGTGCCGAGAGACAGGGGGCGTACCAGCCCCAGCATTTT. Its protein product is CASSAERQGAYQPQHF.

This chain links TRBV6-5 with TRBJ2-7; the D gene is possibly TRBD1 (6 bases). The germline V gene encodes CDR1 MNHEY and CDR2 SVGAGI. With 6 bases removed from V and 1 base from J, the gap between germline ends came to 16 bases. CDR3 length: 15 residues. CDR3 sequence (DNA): TGTGCCAGCAGCCCAATCACAGGGATATCCTACGAGCAGTACTTC. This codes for CASSPITGISYEQYF.

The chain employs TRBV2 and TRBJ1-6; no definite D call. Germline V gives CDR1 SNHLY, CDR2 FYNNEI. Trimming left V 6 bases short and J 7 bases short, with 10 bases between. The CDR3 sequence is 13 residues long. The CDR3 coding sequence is TGTGCCAGCAGCGGCGGAAGAAATTCACCCCTCCACTTT. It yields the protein CASSGGRNSPLHF. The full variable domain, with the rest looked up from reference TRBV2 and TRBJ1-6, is EPEVTQTPSHQVTQMGQEVILRCVPISNHLYFYWYRQILGQKVEFLVSFYNNEISEKSEIFDDQFSVERPDGSNFTLKIRSTKLEDSAMYFCASSGGRNSPLHFGNGTRLTVT.

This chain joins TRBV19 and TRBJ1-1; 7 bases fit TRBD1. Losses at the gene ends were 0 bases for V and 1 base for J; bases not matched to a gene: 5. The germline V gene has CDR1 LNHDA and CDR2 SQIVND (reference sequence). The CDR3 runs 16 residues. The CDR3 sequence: CASSIDGGQRNTEAFF. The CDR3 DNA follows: TGTGCCAGTAGTATAGATGGGGGACAGAGGAACACTGAAGCTTTCTTT. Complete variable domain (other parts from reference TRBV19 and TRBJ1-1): DGGITQSPKYLFRKEGQNVTLSCEQNLNHDAMYWYRQDPGQGLRLIYYSQIVNDFQKGDIAEGYSVSREKKESFPLTVTSAQKNPTAFYLCASSIDGGQRNTEAFFGQGTRLTVV.

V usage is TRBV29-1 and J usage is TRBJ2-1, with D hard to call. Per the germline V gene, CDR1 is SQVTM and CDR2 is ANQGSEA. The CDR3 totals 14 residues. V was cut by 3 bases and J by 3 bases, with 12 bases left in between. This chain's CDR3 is CSVDVTAVYNEQFF. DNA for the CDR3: TGCAGCGTTGATGTGACTGCGGTCTACAATGAGCAGTTCTTC.